The T cell receptor (beta chain) under discussion was sequenced for a study of post-analysis software for immune sequencing data. Study-level points and caveats: Patients had higher frequencies than controls of five TRBV segments, including TRBV5-6, TRBV5-1 and TRBV20-1.

This clonotype was counted only a few times. Its antigen remains unidentified. Unique molecular identifiers were built into the TCR beta cDNA libraries. TCRdb re-derived calls from the PCR reads in MiXCR, one entry per CDR3 protein. The sample shows about 800,000 distinct CDR3 sequences, 25% to 30% of them seen only once. This CDR3 spans 15 amino acids. Trimming stripped 2 bases from V and 2 bases from J, with 9 bases between. The germline gives CDR1 MNHNS, CDR2 SASEGT. The sequencing sample was made of blood. The rearrangement joins TRBV6-1 to TRBJ1-4; D unclear. The receptor comes from a girl aged 5 to 17 with multiple sclerosis. In DNA, the CDR3 is TGTGCCAGCAGTGAACAACGGACCACTAATGAAAAACTGTTTTTT. This codes for CASSEQRTTNEKLFF.